These T cell receptor beta chains were read from a single sample in a study of spatial heterogeneity in lung cancer. TCRdb called the 5' RACE reads again in MiXCR, with one record for every CDR3 protein. The sample contains around 40,000 distinct CDR3 sequences, approximately 6.3% of which appear only once. This material consisted of PBMCs, taken at surgery. These receptors all come from a male donor with early-stage non-small cell lung cancer. Each CDR3 is given with its conserved first and last residue. The order of the fields is D gene, J gene, V gene, clone size, CDR3 DNA, CDR3 protein. D genes are given only for firm matches. Size is omitted from some rows. Given values are once, few, many or a class for expanded clones.

d_gene: -; j_gene: TRBJ2-5; v_gene: TRBV24-1; abundance: many; CDR3nt: TGTGCCACCAGTGATTCTCAGGTGGGGACCCAGTACTTC; CDR3aa: CATSDSQVGTQYF
d_gene: -; j_gene: TRBJ2-7; v_gene: TRBV12-3/TRBV12-4; abundance: many; CDR3nt: TGTGCCAGCAGTTCACAGGGAGCGTCCTACGAGCAGTACTTC; CDR3aa: CASSSQGASYEQYF
d_gene: TRBD2; j_gene: TRBJ2-1; v_gene: TRBV10-3; abundance: -; CDR3nt: TGTGCCATCACCAAGGGGACTAGAAACAATGAGCAGTTCTTC; CDR3aa: CAITKGTRNNEQFF
d_gene: -; j_gene: TRBJ2-7; v_gene: TRBV3-2; abundance: many; CDR3nt: TGTGCCAGCAGCCAAGAACCGGGACAGACCTACGAGCAGTACTTC; CDR3aa: CASSQEPGQTYEQYF
d_gene: TRBD2; j_gene: TRBJ2-1; v_gene: TRBV18; abundance: many; CDR3nt: TGTGCCAGCTCAGCGGGACTAGCGGGGTTCGATGAGCAGTTCTTC; CDR3aa: CASSAGLAGFDEQFF
d_gene: -; j_gene: TRBJ2-4; v_gene: TRBV6-5; abundance: many; CDR3nt: TGTGCCAGCAGTTACTCGATGGGGCGCAGTTCAAACATTCAGTACTTC; CDR3aa: CASSYSMGRSSNIQYF
d_gene: -; j_gene: TRBJ1-1; v_gene: TRBV7-6; abundance: many; CDR3nt: TGTGCCAGCAGCTTAGGAACGAGGGTGAGGTACACTGAAGCTTTCTTT; CDR3aa: CASSLGTRVRYTEAFF
d_gene: -; j_gene: TRBJ1-1; v_gene: TRBV5-6; abundance: few; CDR3nt: TGTGCCAGCAGCTTACCCCGGGGTCAGGCTGAAGCTTTCTTT; CDR3aa: CASSLPRGQAEAFF
d_gene: TRBD1; j_gene: TRBJ1-2; v_gene: TRBV9; abundance: few; CDR3nt: TGTGCCAGCAGCGCAACCGGACAGGGGCGTTTTAACTATGGCTACACCTTC; CDR3aa: CASSATGQGRFNYGYTF
d_gene: TRBD2; j_gene: TRBJ2-5; v_gene: TRBV18; abundance: -; CDR3nt: TGTGCCAGCTCCCCAGGGAGGGGAGAGACCCAGTACTTC; CDR3aa: CASSPGRGETQYF
d_gene: -; j_gene: TRBJ2-3; v_gene: TRBV29-1; abundance: many; CDR3nt: TGCAGCGTTGTGAGTCGGGGGTTACGGAACACAGATACGCAGTATTTT; CDR3aa: CSVVSRGLRNTDTQYF